This entry describes one TCR beta chain. Its cognate antigen has yet to be identified. Base qualities are not recorded, but no much larger clone differs from it by a single base. The sample originates from a study of shared clonotypes between healthy human individuals (dated by TCRdb to the early 2020s). About the investigation overall: The cohort included three men and two women between 18 and 49 years of age. For each donor, CD4 naive and CD4 memory were each given three plates, CD8 naive was given two plates, and CD8 memory was given one plate. Blood TCR repertoires of about 5 healthy adults were deeply sequenced to estimate repertoire size and the extent of clonotype sharing between individuals. To increase sequencing depth and limit assay-specific biases, different laboratories used diverse techniques to prepare libraries and sequence TCR repertoires. Per donor, leukapheresis produced somewhere between about 0.8 and 9 billion PBMCs.

Broad study findings and their caveats: When several donors were compared, the shared fraction of clonotypes was about 5% for naive CD4, around 4% for naive CD8, roughly 2.5% for memory CD4, and 0.4% for memory CD8. Incomplete sequencing was indicated by rarefaction of sorted-subset datasets, despite the large sequencing depth. Clonotypes shared by all four sorted-subset donors showed higher generation probabilities than non-shared clonotypes. Naive subsets generally had larger estimated clonotype richness than memory subsets did. Sampling was restricted to blood, and TCR repertoires in tissue are likely to differ from TCR repertoires in blood. Pairwise subsampling indicated that sequencing depth was expected to affect the degree of clonotype sharing among donors. The genetic and exposure-history diversity represented was limited by the small number of donors.

The CDR3 runs 17 residues from the cysteine to the phenylalanine. The retained sequence is limited to the CDR3, 51 bases, with the frame set at the first base. The germline V gene sets CDR1 to MDHEN and CDR2 to SYDVKM. A distance of 21 bases separates the germline ends of V and J, which lose 4 bases and 5 bases respectively. For the CD8 naive samples, CD45RO-negative cells were positively selected for CCR7, yielding a CD45RA+CCR7+ population from which TemRA cells were excluded. Healthy HIV-negative adults with no recently reported acute infections or vaccinations were included as donors. Every donor was a Caucasian adult living in Nashville, Tennessee, USA. After blood collection by leukapheresis, PBMCs were isolated using Ficoll-Histopaque density gradient centrifugation and then cryopreserved in the vapor phase of liquid nitrogen. Analytical flow cytometry was used to check the purity and quantity of each magnetically sorted T cell population. Each sorted fraction had its genomic DNA isolated and then quantified by UV absorbance on a Nanodrop 2000c.

TCR CDR3 regions were amplified from genomic DNA by multiplex PCR using the deep immunoSEQ assay. For each cell subset, the extracted genomic DNA was distributed evenly across all wells of several immunoSEQ 96-well plates, and each plate served as one replicate. For sorted subsets, about 200 ng genomic DNA, equal to 25,000 to 35,000 T cell genomes, was loaded into each replicate PCR. Purified libraries were measured with a Qubit 3.0 fluorometer, size-checked on a Bioanalyzer 2100, and measured again with the KAPA Library Quantification kit. A separate single-read 150-cycle Illumina NextSeq 550 flow cell was used to sequence each immunoSEQ 96-well plate. Processing in the source paper ran as follows. Because the immunoSEQ output held only junctional sequences and lacked quality scores, the filtering could not match the filtering applied to full-length reads. To assign V/J genes and CDR3, sequences were annotated using PyIR, a Python wrapper for IgBLAST v1.9, with IMGT germline references. Reads were filtered out if the reads had weak V/J assignments (E-value above 1e-6), no CDR3, stop codons, out-of-frame junctions, or ambiguous translated residues. V3J clonotypes were defined as sequences sharing the same inferred V gene, J gene, and CDR3 amino acid sequence. Percentage overlap between repertoires was computed as shared unique clonotypes divided by the size of the smaller repertoire. Repertoire richness was assessed with RTK rarefaction, the Chao1 estimator, and Recon v2.1 estimates of unobserved clonotypes. For all TCRbeta clonotypes obtained by the gDNA method from a few donors, generation probabilities were computed with OLGA. This immuneACCESS table, as held by TCRdb, lists in-frame sequences with V and J called but not all clones. Of the missing ones, under half trace to an unresolved V gene in checked studies; the others have no known cause. V, J and clone size derive from that table, while D and trimming were established from the DNA sequence. Counted in this sample were about 870,000 clones; approximately 92% of them appeared once. Together, the top ten hold 24% of the sample.

The chain is made from TRBV28 and TRBJ2-1; tentative D gene TRBD1, with 6 bases matching. The TCR originated in a man younger than 40 in good health. The sequenced material came from naive CD8+ T cells sorted from blood. The cell subset or site label of this sample denotes: CD45RA+CCR7+. CDR3 protein: CASSSNPWTDGDNEQFF. Here is the DNA: TGTGCCAGCAGTTCCAACCCCTGGACAGATGGTGACAATGAGCAGTTCTTC.